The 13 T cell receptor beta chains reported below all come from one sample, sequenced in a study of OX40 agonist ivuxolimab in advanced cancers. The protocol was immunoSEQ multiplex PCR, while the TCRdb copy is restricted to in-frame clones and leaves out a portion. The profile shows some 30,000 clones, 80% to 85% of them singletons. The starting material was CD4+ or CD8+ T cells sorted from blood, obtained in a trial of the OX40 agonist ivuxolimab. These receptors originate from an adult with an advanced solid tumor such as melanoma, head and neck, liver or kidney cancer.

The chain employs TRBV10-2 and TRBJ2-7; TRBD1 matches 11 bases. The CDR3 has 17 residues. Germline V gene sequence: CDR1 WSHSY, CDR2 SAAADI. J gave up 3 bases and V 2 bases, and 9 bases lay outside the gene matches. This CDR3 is CASSEGGSGTGGYEQYF. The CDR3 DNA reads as TGCGCCAGCAGTGAGGGGGGCTCCGGGACAGGGGGCTACGAGCAGTACTTC.

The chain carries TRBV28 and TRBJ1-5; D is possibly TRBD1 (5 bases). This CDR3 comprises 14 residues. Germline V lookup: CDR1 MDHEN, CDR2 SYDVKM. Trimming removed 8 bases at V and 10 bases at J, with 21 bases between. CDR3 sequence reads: CASRDDLIFSPQHF. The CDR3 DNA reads TGTGCCAGCCGGGACGATCTAATCTTCAGCCCCCAGCATTTT.

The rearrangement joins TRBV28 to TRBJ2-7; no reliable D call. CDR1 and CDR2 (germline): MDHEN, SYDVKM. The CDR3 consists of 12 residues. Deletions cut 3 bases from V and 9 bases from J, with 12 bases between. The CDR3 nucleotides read TGTGCCAGCAGTTTCCGATGGCCCCCGCAGTACTTC. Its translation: CASSFRWPPQYF.

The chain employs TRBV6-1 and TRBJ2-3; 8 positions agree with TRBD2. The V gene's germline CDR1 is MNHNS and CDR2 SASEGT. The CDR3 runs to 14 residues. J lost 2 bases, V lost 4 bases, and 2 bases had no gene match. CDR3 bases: TGTGCCAGCAGTGCGGGGGGGCACACAGATACGCAGTATTTT. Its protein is CASSAGGHTDTQYF.

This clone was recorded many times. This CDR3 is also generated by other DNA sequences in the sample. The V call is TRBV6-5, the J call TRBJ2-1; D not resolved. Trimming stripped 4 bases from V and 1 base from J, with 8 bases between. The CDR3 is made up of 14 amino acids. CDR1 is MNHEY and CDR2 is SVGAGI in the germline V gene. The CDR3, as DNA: TGTGCCAGCAGTTTAGGGCTGTCCTACAATGAGCAGTTCTTC. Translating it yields CASSLGLSYNEQFF.

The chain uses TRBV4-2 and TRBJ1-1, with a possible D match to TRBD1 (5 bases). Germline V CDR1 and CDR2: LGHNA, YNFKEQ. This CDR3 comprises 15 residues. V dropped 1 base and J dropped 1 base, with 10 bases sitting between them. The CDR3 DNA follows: TGTGCCAGCAGCCAAGCGGGGGGGAGGAACACTGAAGCTTTCTTT. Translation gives CASSQAGGRNTEAFF.

CDR3 loop: CARGWDITPYEQYF. As DNA, the CDR3 is TGCGCCAGGGGCTGGGACATAACGCCCTACGAGCAGTACTTC. The chain carries TRBV10-1 and TRBJ2-7; tentative D call: TRBD1 (6 bases). This CDR3 spans 14 amino acids. V was cut by 9 bases and J by 2 bases, with 17 bases left in between. The germline V gene encodes CDR1 WNHNN and CDR2 SYGVQD (reference sequence).

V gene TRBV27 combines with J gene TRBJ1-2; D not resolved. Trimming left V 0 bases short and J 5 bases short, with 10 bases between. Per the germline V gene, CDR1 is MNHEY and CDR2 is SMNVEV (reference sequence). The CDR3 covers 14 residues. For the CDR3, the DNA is TGTGCCAGCAGTTTATCTCTAGACCAATATGGCTACACCTTC. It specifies CASSLSLDQYGYTF.

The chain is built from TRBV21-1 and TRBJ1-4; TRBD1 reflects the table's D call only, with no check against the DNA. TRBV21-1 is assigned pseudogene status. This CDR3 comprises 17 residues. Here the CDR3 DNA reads TGTGCCAGCAGCGAAAATTTCCCGGGGACAGGGAATGAAAAACTGTTTTTT. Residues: CASSENFPGTGNEKLFF.

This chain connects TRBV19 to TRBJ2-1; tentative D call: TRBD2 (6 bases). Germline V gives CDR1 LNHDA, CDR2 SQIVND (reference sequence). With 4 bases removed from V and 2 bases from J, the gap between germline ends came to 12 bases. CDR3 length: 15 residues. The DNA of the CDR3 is TGTGCCAGTAGTACCCTTGGCGGGGCCTACAATGAGCAGTTCTTC. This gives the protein CASSTLGGAYNEQFF.

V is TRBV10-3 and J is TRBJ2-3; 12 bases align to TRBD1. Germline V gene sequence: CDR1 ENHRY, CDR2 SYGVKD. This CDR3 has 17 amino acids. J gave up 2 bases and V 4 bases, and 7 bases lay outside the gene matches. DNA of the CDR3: TGTGCCATCAGTGTGTGGGACAGGGGGCTCCTCACAGATACGCAGTATTTT. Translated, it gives CAISVWDRGLLTDTQYF.

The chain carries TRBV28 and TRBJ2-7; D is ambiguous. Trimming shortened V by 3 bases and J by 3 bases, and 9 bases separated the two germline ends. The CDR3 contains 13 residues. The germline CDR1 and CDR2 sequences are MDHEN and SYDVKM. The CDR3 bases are TGTGCCAGCAGTTTGGGCAGTTACTACGAGCAGTACTTC. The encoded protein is CASSLGSYYEQYF.

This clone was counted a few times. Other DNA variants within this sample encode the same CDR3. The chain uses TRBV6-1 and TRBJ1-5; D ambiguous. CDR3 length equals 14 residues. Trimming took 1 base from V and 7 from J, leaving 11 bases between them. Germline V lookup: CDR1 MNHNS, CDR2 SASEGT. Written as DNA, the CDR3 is TGTGCCAGCAGTGAAGAGGGAATCAGCCAGCCCCAGCATTTT. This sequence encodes CASSEEGISQPQHF.